The 20 T cell receptor beta chains reported below all come from one sample, sequenced in a study of tumor T cells in aggressive B-cell lymphoma. Method: immunoSEQ multiplex PCR; TCRdb's copy keeps in-frame clones and lacks some. The sample holds roughly 880 clones, 64% seen once. The specimen sequenced was tumor tissue. Receptor source: an adult with diffuse large B cell lymphoma.

The chain has TRBV6-1 and TRBJ2-3, with a weak D call TRBD1 (6 bases). This CDR3 is built from 14 residues. The V gene lost 4 bases and the J gene lost 4 bases, with 12 bases spanning the gap. The V gene's germline CDR1 is MNHNS and CDR2 SASEGT. DNA of the CDR3: TGTGCCAGCAGTGGACAGTCAGGGGCAGATACGCAGTATTTT. Its protein product is CASSGQSGADTQYF.

The chain carries TRBV10-2 and TRBJ2-3; 7 bases align to TRBD2. Germline V gene sequence: CDR1 WSHSY, CDR2 SAAADI. The CDR3 runs to 14 residues. With V trimmed by 11 bases and J by 7 bases, 15 bases remained unmatched. DNA for the CDR3: TGCGCCCTAGGCCCTGTGGGAGGGGAAAATACGCAGTATTTT. Translated, it gives CALGPVGGENTQYF.

This clone has more than one count but fewer than ten. The rearrangement uses TRBV29-1 and TRBJ2-7, with TRBD1 as a possible D gene (6 bases). V dropped 7 bases and J dropped 6 bases, with 16 bases sitting between them. The CDR3 sequence is 12 residues long. The germline gives CDR1 SQVTM, CDR2 ANQGSEA. The CDR3 DNA follows: TGCAGCGGCCTCACAGGGCCCAGCGAGCAGTACTTC. It encodes CSGLTGPSEQYF.

The chain employs TRBV7-3 and TRBJ1-1; perhaps TRBD1 as D (6 bases). CDR3 length equals 15 residues. Germline values: CDR1 SGHTA, CDR2 FQGTGA. Trimming removed 0 bases at V and 1 base at J, with 9 bases between. CDR3 DNA sequence: TGTGCCAGCAGCTTAACGGGCAGGGGGAACACTGAAGCTTTCTTT. This translates into CASSLTGRGNTEAFF.

V gene TRBV5-1 combines with J gene TRBJ2-1, with D possibly being TRBD1 (6 bases). CDR1 is SGHRS, CDR2 YFSETQ, per germline. The CDR3 extends over 15 amino acids. V gave up 0 bases and J gave up 4 bases, with 11 bases separating them. The CDR3 coding sequence is TGCGCCAGCAGCTTGGCGCAGGGGTCATACAATGAGCAGTTCTTC. It encodes CASSLAQGSYNEQFF.

V is TRBV2 and J is TRBJ2-3, with 8 bases aligning to TRBD1. The V gene end was trimmed by 10 bases and the J gene end by 3 bases; junction bases not matched to a gene: 12. Germline lookup yields CDR1 SNHLY and CDR2 FYNNEI. The CDR3 spans 15 residues. CDR3 in amino acids: CANLPRGQRTDTQYF. The CDR3 DNA reads as TGTGCCAACCTGCCCAGGGGGCAAAGGACAGATACGCAGTATTTT.

The chain recombines TRBV18 with TRBJ1-5; 11 nucleotides line up with TRBD1. Unmatched junction bases numbered 7, after V lost 2 bases and J lost 4 bases. CDR3 length: 17 amino acids. CDR1 KGHSH and CDR2 LQKENI come from the germline V gene. Here the CDR3 reads CASSPGTDRGRNQPQHF. The CDR3 nucleotides read TGTGCCAGCTCACCAGGTACGGACAGGGGGCGAAATCAGCCCCAGCATTTT.

This clone was observed a few times. The CDR3 DNA reads TGTGCCAGCAGCTCATTAGCGGGAGTGACGGATACGCAGTATTTT. Its protein is CASSSLAGVTDTQYF. This rearrangement joins TRBV7-9 to TRBJ2-3, with 9 bases lining up with TRBD2. CDR1 is SEHNR and CDR2 is FQNEAQ in the germline V gene (reference sequence). This CDR3 spans 15 amino acids. Germline trimming cut 4 bases from V and 6 bases from J; bases unmatched to any gene: 8.

The CDR3: CASSLGGGTNTDTQYF. DNA for the CDR3: TGTGCCAGCAGCTTAGGGGGGGGGACTAACACAGATACGCAGTATTTT. V gene TRBV13 combines with J gene TRBJ2-3; TRBD2 aligns across 7 bases. The CDR3 extends over 16 amino acids. With V trimmed by 0 bases and J by 2 bases, 5 bases remained unmatched. Germline CDR1 is PRHDT and CDR2 is FYEKMQ (reference sequence).

This sequence joins TRBV28 and TRBJ1-4, with D possibly being TRBD1 (6 bases). The CDR3 has 16 residues. Per germline, CDR1 MDHEN and CDR2 SYDVKM. Trimming removed 6 bases at V and 0 bases at J, with 14 bases between. DNA for the CDR3: TGTGCCAGCAGCTCAGGGGCATCGGCAACTAATGAAAAACTGTTTTTT. Translated: CASSSGASATNEKLFF.

This clone was detected only a few times. The chain carries TRBV10-3 and TRBJ2-1; the D gene is possibly TRBD2 (7 bases). This CDR3 is 17 amino acids long. The V and J ends lost 2 bases and 5 bases respectively, with 19 bases between them. Germline CDR1 reads ENHRY; CDR2 reads SYGVKD. The CDR3 DNA is TGTGCCATCAGTGAGACCCCGGGGGGCGCTTTCCACAATGAGCAGTTCTTC. Amino acid sequence: CAISETPGGAFHNEQFF.

The V and J genes are TRBV5-6 and TRBJ2-1; 12 positions match TRBD2. Germline CDR1 reads SGHDT; CDR2 reads YYEEEE. This CDR3 is 14 amino acids long. V shed 3 bases, J shed 7 bases, and the junction held 2 bases outside the gene matches. The CDR3 DNA follows: TGTGCCAGCAGCTATGGACTAGCGGGGAATGAGCAGTTCTTC. It is translated as CASSYGLAGNEQFF.

This chain uses TRBV6-6 with TRBJ2-7; D is unclear. The CDR3 covers 12 residues. Germline CDR1 reads MNHNY; CDR2 reads SVGAGI (reference sequence). Trimming cost V 5 bases and J 6 bases, with 11 bases left between them. CDR3 amino acids: CASSQAGGEQYF. DNA of the CDR3: TGTGCCAGCAGTCAAGCCGGTGGCGAGCAGTACTTC.

The gene calls are TRBV25-1 and TRBJ1-4; no clear D gene. The CDR3 has 15 residues. Trimming removed 0 bases at V and 2 bases at J, with 7 bases between. CDR1 is MGHDK, CDR2 SYGVNS, per germline. DNA for the CDR3: TGTGCCAGCAGTGAATACCGGGTCACTAATGAAAAACTGTTTTTT. Protein: CASSEYRVTNEKLFF.

The chain uses TRBV29-1 and TRBJ2-7; 8 bases are shared with TRBD1. This CDR3 is built from 15 residues. V shed 5 bases and J 2 bases; nucleotides not matched to a gene: 11. CDR1 is SQVTM and CDR2 is ANQGSEA in the germline V gene. CDR3 loop: CSVNRPGGAAYEQYF. DNA of the CDR3: TGCAGCGTTAATCGACCAGGGGGCGCCGCCTACGAGCAGTACTTC.

The V gene is TRBV27, the J gene TRBJ2-4, with a tentative D call TRBD1 (8 bases). Germline V gene sequence: CDR1 MNHEY, CDR2 SMNVEV (reference sequence). With 8 bases removed from V and 4 bases from J, the gap between germline ends came to 15 bases. The CDR3 runs 14 residues. The CDR3 sequence is CASGLQGGKNIQYF. Here the CDR3 DNA reads TGTGCCAGCGGATTACAGGGGGGGAAAAACATTCAGTACTTC.

The rearrangement links TRBV11-2 to TRBJ2-6, with a tentative D call TRBD1 (6 bases). V dropped 5 bases and J dropped 0 bases, with 17 bases sitting between them. The CDR3 runs to 18 residues. CDR1 is SGHAT and CDR2 is FQNNGV in the germline V gene. CDR3 nucleotide sequence: TGTGCCAGCAGCCCAAGGACGGACAGAGCCTCTGGGGCCAACGTCCTGACTTTC. It yields the protein CASSPRTDRASGANVLTF.

This clone was recorded a few times. This CDR3 is CASSLRAGGSDTQYF. CDR3 sequence (DNA): TGTGCCAGCAGCTTAAGAGCGGGGGGTTCAGATACGCAGTATTTT. The chain couples TRBV7-8 to TRBJ2-3; 9 bases line up with TRBD2. V dropped 2 bases and J dropped 4; count of bases not matched to a gene: 4. Looked up from germline, CDR1 is SGHVS and CDR2 is FQNEAQ. The CDR3 covers 15 residues.

The CDR3 nucleotides read TGTGCCAGCAGTGATTACAGGACAGGAACCTACGAGCAGTACTTC. Amino acids: CASSDYRTGTYEQYF. The gene calls are TRBV2 and TRBJ2-7, with TRBD1 matching over 7 bases. Germline V gene data show CDR1 as SNHLY and CDR2 as FYNNEI. V was clipped by 3 bases and J by 2 bases; unmatched bases: 7. The CDR3 sequence is 15 residues long.

This chain uses TRBV30 with TRBJ1-1; a possible D gene is TRBD1 (5 bases). Per the germline V gene, CDR1 is GTSNPN and CDR2 is SVGIG (reference sequence). The CDR3 sequence is 13 residues long. V lost 2 bases, J lost 4 bases, and 11 bases lay in between. DNA of the CDR3: TGTGCCTGGAGTCTCCAGGGAACCACTGAAGCTTTCTTT. Translated: CAWSLQGTTEAFF.